This TCR beta chain comes out of a study of CD8+ T cells in alopecia areata. In the study overall: The drug, oral tofacitinib, was given to treated patients at 5 to 10 mg twice daily.

After removal of 7 bases from V and 4 bases from J, the junction contained 12 bases not matched to a gene. CDR3 length: 15 amino acids. The germline V gene has CDR1 LNHDA and CDR2 SQIVND (reference sequence). Findings and limits, study-wide: In scalp and blood, many expanded lesional clones persisted during tofacitinib.

It was cDNA, reverse transcribed from extracted RNA, that served as the sequencing template. Method: immunoSEQ multiplex PCR; TCRdb's copy keeps in-frame clones and lacks some. The table includes about 120,000 clones, approximately 53% detected once. As regards this clone: What it recognizes is unknown.

Treatment reported: oral pan-JAK inhibitor, 5-10 mg twice daily. Sorted populations comprised CD4+ and CD8+ T cells obtained from PBMCs. The specimen was CD4+ T cells sorted from blood, collected at week 4, from a patient treated with tofacitinib. The chain employs TRBV19 and TRBJ1-2; 7 bases are a match to TRBD1. The TCR sequence derives from a human donor with alopecia areata. The CDR3 spells CASMSGTATRYGYTF. For the CDR3, the DNA is TGTGCCAGTATGTCGGGGACAGCAACCCGCTATGGCTACACCTTC.